What follows is one T cell receptor beta chain and its context. Its antigen remains unidentified. Template switching (which added a universal primer site) was used, and cDNA carried unique molecular identifiers. TCRdb fed the 5' RACE reads into MiXCR, producing one record per CDR3 protein. Seen here are roughly 500,000 distinct CDR3 sequences, less than 25% observed once, and the top ten hold approximately 0.95%. The CDR3 contains 12 residues. V was trimmed by 6 bases and J by 0 bases, leaving 7 bases between them. Germline-derived CDR1 and CDR2 are DFQATT and SNEGSKA (reference sequence). The sample belongs to a study of identical twins. Findings and caveats of the study: In cord blood, abundant beta clonotypes had fewer insertions; memory showed no trend.

The same specimen was also included in a second study, on T cells expressing NK-cell markers.

Material for sequencing was CD4+ T cells sorted from blood. The TCR originated in a woman between 18 and 29 years old in good health. The chain is built from TRBV20-1 and TRBJ2-3; D is ambiguous. As DNA, the CDR3 is TGCAGTGCCATGGACAGCACAGATACGCAGTATTTT. Encoded protein: CSAMDSTDTQYF.